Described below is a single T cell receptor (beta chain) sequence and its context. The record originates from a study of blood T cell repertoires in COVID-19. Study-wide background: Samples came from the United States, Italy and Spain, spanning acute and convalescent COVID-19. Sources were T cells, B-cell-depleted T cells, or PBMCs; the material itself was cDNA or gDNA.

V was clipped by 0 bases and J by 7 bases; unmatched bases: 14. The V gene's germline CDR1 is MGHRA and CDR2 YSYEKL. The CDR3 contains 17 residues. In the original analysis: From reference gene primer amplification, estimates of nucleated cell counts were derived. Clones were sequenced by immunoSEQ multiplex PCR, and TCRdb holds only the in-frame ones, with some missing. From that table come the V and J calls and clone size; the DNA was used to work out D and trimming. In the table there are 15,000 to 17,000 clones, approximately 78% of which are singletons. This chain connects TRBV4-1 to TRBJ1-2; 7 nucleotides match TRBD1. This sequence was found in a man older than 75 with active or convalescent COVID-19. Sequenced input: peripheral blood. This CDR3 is CASSQDERGGAVGGYTF. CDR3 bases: TGCGCCAGCAGCCAAGATGAGAGAGGGGGCGCGGTCGGTGGCTACACCTTC.